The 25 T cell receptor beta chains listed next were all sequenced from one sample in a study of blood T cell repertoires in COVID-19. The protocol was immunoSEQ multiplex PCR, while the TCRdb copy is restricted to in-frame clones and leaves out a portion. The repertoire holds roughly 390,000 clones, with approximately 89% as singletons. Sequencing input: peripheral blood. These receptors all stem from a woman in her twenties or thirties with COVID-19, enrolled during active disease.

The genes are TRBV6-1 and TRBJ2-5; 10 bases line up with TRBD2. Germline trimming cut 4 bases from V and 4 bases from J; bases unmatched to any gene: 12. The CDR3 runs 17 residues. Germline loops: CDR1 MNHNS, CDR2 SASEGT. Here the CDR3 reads CASSALTSGLSGETQYF. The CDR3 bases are TGTGCCAGCAGTGCCCTGACTAGCGGGCTATCGGGAGAGACCCAGTACTTC.

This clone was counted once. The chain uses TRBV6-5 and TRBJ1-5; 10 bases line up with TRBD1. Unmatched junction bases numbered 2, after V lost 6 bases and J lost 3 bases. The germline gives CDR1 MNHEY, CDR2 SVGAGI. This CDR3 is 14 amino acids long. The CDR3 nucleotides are TGTGCCAGCAGAGGGACAGGGGACAATCAGCCCCAGCATTTT. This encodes CASRGTGDNQPQHF.

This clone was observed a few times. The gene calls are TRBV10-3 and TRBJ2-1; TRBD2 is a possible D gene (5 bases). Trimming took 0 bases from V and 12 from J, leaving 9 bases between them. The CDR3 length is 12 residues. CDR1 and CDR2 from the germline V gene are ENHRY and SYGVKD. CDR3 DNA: TGTGCCATCAGTGAGTCAACTAGGTGGCAGTTCTTC. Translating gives CAISESTRWQFF.

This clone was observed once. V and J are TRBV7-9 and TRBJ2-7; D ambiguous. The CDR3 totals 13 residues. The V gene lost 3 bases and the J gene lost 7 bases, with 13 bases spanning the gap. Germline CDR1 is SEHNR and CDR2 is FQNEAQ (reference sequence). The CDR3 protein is CASSLSETGEQYF. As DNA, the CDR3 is TGTGCCAGCAGCTTGTCAGAAACCGGGGAGCAGTACTTC.

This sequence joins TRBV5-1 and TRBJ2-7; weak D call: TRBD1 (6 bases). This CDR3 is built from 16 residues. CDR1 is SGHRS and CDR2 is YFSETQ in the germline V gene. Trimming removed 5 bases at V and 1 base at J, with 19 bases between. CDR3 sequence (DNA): TGCGCCAGCAGAGCGTTTGGACAGCCCTTTTCCTACGAGCAGTACTTC. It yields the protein CASRAFGQPFSYEQYF.

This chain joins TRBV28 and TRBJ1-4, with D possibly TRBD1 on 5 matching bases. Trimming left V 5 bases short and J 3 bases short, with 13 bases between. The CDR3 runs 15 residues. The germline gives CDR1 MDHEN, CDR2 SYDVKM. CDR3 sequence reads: CASSPQGIANEKLFF. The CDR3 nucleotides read TGTGCCAGCAGTCCGCAGGGTATCGCTAATGAAAAACTGTTTTTT. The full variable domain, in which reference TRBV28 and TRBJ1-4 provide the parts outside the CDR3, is DVKVTQSSRYLVKRTGEKVFLECVQDMDHENMFWYRQDPGLGLRLIYFSYDVKMKEKGDIPEGYSVSREKKERFSLILESASTNQTSMYLCASSPQGIANEKLFFGSGTQLSVL.

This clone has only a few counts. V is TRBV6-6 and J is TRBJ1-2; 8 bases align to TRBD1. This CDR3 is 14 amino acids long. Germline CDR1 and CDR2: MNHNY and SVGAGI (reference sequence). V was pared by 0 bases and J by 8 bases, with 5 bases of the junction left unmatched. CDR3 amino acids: CASSYSTQGGGYTF. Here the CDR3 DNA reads TGTGCCAGCAGTTACTCGACACAGGGGGGCGGCTACACCTTC.

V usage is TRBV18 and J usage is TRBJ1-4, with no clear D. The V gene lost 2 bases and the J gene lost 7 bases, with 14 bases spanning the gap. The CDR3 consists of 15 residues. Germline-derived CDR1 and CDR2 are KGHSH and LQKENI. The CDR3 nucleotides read TGTGCCAGCTCACCAGAGCGCCCCAAGGCTGAAAAACTGTTTTTT. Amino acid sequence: CASSPERPKAEKLFF.

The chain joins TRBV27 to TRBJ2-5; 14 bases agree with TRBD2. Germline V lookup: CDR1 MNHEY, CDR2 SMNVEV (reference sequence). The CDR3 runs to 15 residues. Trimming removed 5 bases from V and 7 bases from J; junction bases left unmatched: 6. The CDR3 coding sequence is TGTGCCAGCAGTCCCGGGACTAGCGGGAGAGGGACCCAGTACTTC. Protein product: CASSPGTSGRGTQYF.

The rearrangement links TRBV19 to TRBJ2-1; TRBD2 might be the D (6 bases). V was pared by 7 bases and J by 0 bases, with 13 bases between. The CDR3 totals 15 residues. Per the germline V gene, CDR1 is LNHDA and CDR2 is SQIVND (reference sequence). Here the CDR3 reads CASTGDQSSYNEQFF. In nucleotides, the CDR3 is TGTGCCAGTACGGGGGACCAGAGCTCCTACAATGAGCAGTTCTTC.

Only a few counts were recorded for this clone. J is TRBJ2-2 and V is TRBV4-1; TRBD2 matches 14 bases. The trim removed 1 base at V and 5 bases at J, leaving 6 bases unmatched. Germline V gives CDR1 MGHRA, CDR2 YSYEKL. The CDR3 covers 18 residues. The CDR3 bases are TGCGCCAGCAGCCAAGCGGGACTAGCGGGAGTAGGGACCGGGGAGCTGTTTTTT. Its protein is CASSQAGLAGVGTGELFF.

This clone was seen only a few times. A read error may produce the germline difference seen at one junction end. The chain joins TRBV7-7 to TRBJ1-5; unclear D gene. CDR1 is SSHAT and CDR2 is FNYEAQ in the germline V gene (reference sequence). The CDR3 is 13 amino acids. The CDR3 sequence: CASSLNLYQPQHF. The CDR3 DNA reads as TGTGCTAGCAGCTTAAACCTATATCAGCCCCAGCATTTT. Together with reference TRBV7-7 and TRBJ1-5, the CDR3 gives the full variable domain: GAGVSQSPRYKVTKRGQDVTLRCDPISSHATLYWYQQALGQGPEFLTYFNYEAQPDKSGLPSDRFSAERPEGSISTLTIQRTEQRDSAMYRCASSLNLYQPQHFGDGTRLSIL.

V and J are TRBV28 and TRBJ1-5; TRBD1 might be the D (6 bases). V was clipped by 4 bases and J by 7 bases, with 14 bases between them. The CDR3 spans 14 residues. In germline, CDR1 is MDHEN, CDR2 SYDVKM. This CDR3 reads CASSYSRGFQPQHF. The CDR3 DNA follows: TGTGCCAGCAGTTATTCCAGGGGTTTCCAGCCCCAGCATTTT.

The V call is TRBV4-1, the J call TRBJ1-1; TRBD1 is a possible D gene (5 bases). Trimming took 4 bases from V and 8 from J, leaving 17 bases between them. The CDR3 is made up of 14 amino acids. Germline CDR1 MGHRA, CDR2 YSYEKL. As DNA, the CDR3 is TGCGCCAGCAGCCCCTTGCTTCGGGGGTTGGAAGCTTTCTTT. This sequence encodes CASSPLLRGLEAFF.

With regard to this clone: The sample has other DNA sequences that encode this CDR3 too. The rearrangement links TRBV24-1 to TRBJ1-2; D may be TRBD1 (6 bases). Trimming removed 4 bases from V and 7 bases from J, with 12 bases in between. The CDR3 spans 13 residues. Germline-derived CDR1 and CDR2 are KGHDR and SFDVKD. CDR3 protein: CATSDPRQAGYTF. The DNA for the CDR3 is TGTGCCACCAGTGACCCGAGACAGGCTGGCTACACCTTC.

CDR3 loop: CASSQFRQQNQPQHF. In nucleotides, the CDR3 is TGCGCCAGCAGCCAATTCAGACAGCAAAATCAGCCCCAGCATTTT. The chain carries TRBV4-3 and TRBJ1-5; a weak D match, TRBD1 (5 bases). The V and J ends lost 2 bases and 4 bases respectively, with 12 bases between them. CDR3 length: 15 amino acids. Germline CDR1 LGHNA, CDR2 YSLEER.

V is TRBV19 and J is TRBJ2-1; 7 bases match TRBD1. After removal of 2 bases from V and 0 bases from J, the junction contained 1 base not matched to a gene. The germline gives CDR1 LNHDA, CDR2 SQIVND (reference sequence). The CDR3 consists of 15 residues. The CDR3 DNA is TGTGCCAGTAGTATACAGGGGGACTCCTACAATGAGCAGTTCTTC. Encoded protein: CASSIQGDSYNEQFF.

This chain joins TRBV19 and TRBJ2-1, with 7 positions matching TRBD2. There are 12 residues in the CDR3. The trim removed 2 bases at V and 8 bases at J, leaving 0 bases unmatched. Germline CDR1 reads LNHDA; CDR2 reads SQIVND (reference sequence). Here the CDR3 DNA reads TGTGCCAGTAGTATACTAGCGGATGAGCAGTTCTTC. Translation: CASSILADEQFF.

The CDR3 here is CASSFLRRNYGYTF. The CDR3 bases are TGTGCCAGCAGCTTCCTCCGCAGGAACTATGGCTACACCTTC. The V call is TRBV5-6, the J call TRBJ1-2; the D is unclear. The CDR3 sequence is 14 residues long. Per germline, CDR1 SGHDT and CDR2 YYEEEE. Trimming cost V 2 bases and J 2 bases, with 10 bases left between them.

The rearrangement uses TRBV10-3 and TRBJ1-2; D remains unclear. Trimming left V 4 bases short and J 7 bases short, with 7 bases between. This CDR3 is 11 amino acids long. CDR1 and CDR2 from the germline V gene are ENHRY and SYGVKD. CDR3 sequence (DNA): TGTGCCATCAGTGGAGGGTTTGGCTACACCTTC. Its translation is CAISGGFGYTF.

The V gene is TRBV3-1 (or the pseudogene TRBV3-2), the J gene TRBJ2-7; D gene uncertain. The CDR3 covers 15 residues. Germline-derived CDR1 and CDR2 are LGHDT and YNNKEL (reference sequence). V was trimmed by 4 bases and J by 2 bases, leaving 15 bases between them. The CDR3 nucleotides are TGTGCCAGCAGCCGTAGTCTTCTTGTACCCTACGAGCAGTACTTC. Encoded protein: CASSRSLLVPYEQYF.

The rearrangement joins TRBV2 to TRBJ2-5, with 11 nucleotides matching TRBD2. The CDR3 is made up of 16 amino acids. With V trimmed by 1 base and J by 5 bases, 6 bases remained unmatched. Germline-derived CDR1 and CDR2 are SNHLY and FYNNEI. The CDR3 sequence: CASSEGASGRSETQYF. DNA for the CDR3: TGTGCCAGCAGTGAAGGGGCTAGCGGGAGGAGCGAGACCCAGTACTTC.

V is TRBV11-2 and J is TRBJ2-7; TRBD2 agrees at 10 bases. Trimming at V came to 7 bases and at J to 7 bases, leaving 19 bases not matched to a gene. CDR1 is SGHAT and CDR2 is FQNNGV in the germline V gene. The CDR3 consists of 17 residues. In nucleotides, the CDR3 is TGTGCCAGCACCCTCGACGTTAGGGCTAGCGGGAGCAGAGAGCAGTACTTC. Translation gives CASTLDVRASGSREQYF.

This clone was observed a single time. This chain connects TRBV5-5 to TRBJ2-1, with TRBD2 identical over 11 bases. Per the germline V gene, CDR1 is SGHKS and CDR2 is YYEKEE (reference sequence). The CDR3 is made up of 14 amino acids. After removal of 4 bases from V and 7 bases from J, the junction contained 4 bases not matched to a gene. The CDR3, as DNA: TGTGCCAGCAGCACACTAGCGGGAGTAAATGAGCAGTTCTTC. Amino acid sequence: CASSTLAGVNEQFF.

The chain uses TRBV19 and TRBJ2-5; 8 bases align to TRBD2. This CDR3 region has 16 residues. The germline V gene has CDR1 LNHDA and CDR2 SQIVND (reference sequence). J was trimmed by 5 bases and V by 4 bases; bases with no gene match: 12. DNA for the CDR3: TGTGCCAGTAGTACTCGTGTATTAGCGGGAACGGAGACCCAGTACTTC. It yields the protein CASSTRVLAGTETQYF.